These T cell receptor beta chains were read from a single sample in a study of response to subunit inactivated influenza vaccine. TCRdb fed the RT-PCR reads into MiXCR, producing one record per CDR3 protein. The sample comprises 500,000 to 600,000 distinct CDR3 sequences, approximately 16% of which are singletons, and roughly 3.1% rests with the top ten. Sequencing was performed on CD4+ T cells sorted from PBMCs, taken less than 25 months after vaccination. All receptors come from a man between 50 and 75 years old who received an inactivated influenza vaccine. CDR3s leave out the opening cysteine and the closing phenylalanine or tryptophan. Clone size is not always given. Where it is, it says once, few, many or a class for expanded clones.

CDR3: ASSPVVGGGYGYT; V: TRBV12-3/TRBV12-4; size: NA
CDR3: AISETGSNTGELF; V: TRBV10-3; size: few
CDR3: ASSIDQTYEQY; V: TRBV5-1; size: NA
CDR3: ASSQGWASGSFNEQF; V: TRBV3-1; size: many
CDR3: SARTGGRTGELF; V: TRBV20-1; size: NA
CDR3: AINPGTDTEAF; V: TRBV10-3; size: NA
CDR3: ASRVHNEQF; V: TRBV6-2/TRBV6-3; size: NA
CDR3: ASSQAGTGGLVAQH; V: TRBV3-1; size: NA
CDR3: AISVWDGKETQY; V: TRBV10-3; size: few
CDR3: ASSPMSDEQY; V: TRBV18; size: NA
CDR3: ASSSTFGPLETQY; V: TRBV7-9; size: few
CDR3: SATKDPLAYEQY; V: TRBV20-1; size: few
CDR3: AISERDRSSYNEQF; V: TRBV10-3; size: NA
CDR3: AISAKSQPQH; V: TRBV10-3; size: few
CDR3: ASSPGPGNEQY; V: TRBV11-2; size: few
CDR3: ASSIDTLTGGSSAGYT; V: TRBV28; size: NA
CDR3: ASSSNPGLAVTGELF; V: TRBV7-9; size: NA
CDR3: SARGGLAGVPDTQY; V: TRBV20-1; size: few
CDR3: ASRGNQETQY; V: TRBV5-1; size: few
CDR3: ASSVTGLRETQY; V: TRBV28; size: few
CDR3: ASSPPSGVSTDTQY; V: TRBV7-2; size: few
CDR3: ASGSRASDEQF; V: TRBV19; size: NA
CDR3: ASSQLQGPDTQY; V: TRBV3-1; size: many
CDR3: ASRNPSGAYEQY; V: TRBV28; size: NA
CDR3: ASSLAFSAKRADTQY; V: TRBV7-2; size: few
CDR3: ASSLPSGGRDTQY; V: TRBV5-5; size: many
CDR3: ASSFQGAGYGYT; V: TRBV5-8; size: NA
CDR3: SVEGLAGPSTDTQY; V: TRBV29-1; size: NA
CDR3: ASSLAGRGNEKLF; V: TRBV5-1; size: few
CDR3: ASSMKGNTEAF; V: TRBV4-3; size: few
CDR3: ASFLGGNTEAF; V: TRBV6-1; size: few
CDR3: ASSENFFIGTGGTEAF; V: TRBV6-1; size: NA
CDR3: ASSPRTSGSIDEQF; V: TRBV18; size: NA
CDR3: ASRQDRTTDTQY; V: TRBV4-2; size: many
CDR3: ASSWGPAGGWNEQF; V: TRBV6-2/TRBV6-3; size: NA
CDR3: ASTRGLRTEAF; V: TRBV12-3/TRBV12-4; size: few
CDR3: ASSSPPVGIGQF; V: TRBV5-6; size: NA
CDR3: ATSDMPGGTGRSSPLH; V: TRBV24-1; size: NA
CDR3: AISAYTDTQY; V: TRBV10-3; size: few